These 25 T cell receptor beta chains came from one sample sequenced in a study of shared clonotypes between healthy human individuals. Libraries were prepared by immunoSEQ multiplex PCR; TCRdb keeps only in-frame clonotypes and omits some of them. The sample records millions of clones, about 95% being singletons. CD45RO-negative cells were positively selected for CCR7, leaving out terminally differentiated effector memory CD45RA+ cells. Sample: naive CD8+ T cells sorted from blood. The receptors were gathered from a man aged 18 to 29 in good health.

This chain joins TRBV4-3 and TRBJ2-7; TRBD1 aligns across 9 bases. The germline V gene has CDR1 LGHNA and CDR2 YSLEER. The CDR3 extends over 15 amino acids. V shed 3 bases, J shed 3 bases, and the junction held 6 bases outside the gene matches. CDR3 nucleotides: TGCGCCAGCAGCCAGCCCGGGACAGGGTTCTACGAGCAGTACTTC. Protein product: CASSQPGTGFYEQYF.

This clone was recorded a few times. V and J are TRBV4-1 and TRBJ1-5; D perhaps matches TRBD1 (5 bases). V was pared by 1 base and J by 0 bases, with 10 bases between. The CDR3 spans 16 residues. CDR1 is MGHRA and CDR2 is YSYEKL in the germline V gene. CDR3 DNA: TGCGCCAGCAGCCAAGTTGAGGGGTATAGCAATCAGCCCCAGCATTTT. It encodes CASSQVEGYSNQPQHF.

The chain combines TRBV6-5 with TRBJ2-7; D is undetermined. Germline-derived CDR1 and CDR2 are MNHEY and SVGAGI. Trimming cost V 7 bases and J 2 bases, with 6 bases left between them. The length of the CDR3 is 11 residues. The CDR3 DNA is TGTGCCAGCACCCAGACCTACGAGCAGTACTTC. It codes for CASTQTYEQYF.

V is TRBV27 and J is TRBJ1-2; D remains ambiguous. V dropped 3 bases and J dropped 7 bases, with 6 bases sitting between them. This CDR3 has 11 amino acids. Germline values: CDR1 MNHEY, CDR2 SMNVEV (reference sequence). The CDR3 DNA reads as TGTGCCAGCAGTTTTGGAGGTGGCTACACCTTC. This codes for CASSFGGGYTF.

V is TRBV9 and J is TRBJ2-7; TRBD2 might be the D (6 bases). CDR3 length: 15 residues. The germline V gene has CDR1 SGDLS and CDR2 YYNGEE. V gave up 0 bases and J gave up 2 bases, with 12 bases separating them. Written as DNA, the CDR3 is TGTGCCAGCAGCGTAGGAGCTAGCGACACCTACGAGCAGTACTTC. It is translated as CASSVGASDTYEQYF.

In regard to this clone: This same CDR3 is encoded by further DNA sequences in the sample. This chain connects TRBV6-1 to TRBJ2-7; D gene ambiguous. V was pared by 2 bases and J by 3 bases, with 5 bases between. Germline V gene sequence: CDR1 MNHNS, CDR2 SASEGT. The CDR3 loop spans 12 amino acids. The CDR3 loop reads CASSELGYEQYF. The CDR3 DNA reads TGTGCCAGCAGTGAATTAGGCTACGAGCAGTACTTC.

The CDR3: CASSPSALTDTQYF. Written as DNA, the CDR3 is TGTGCCAGCAGCCCATCGGCCCTCACAGATACGCAGTATTTT. The genes are TRBV7-9 and TRBJ2-3; D is undetermined. Trimming took off 5 bases at V and 2 bases at J, with 11 bases between the two ends. The CDR3 is 14 residues long. The germline gives CDR1 SEHNR, CDR2 FQNEAQ (reference sequence).

The gene calls are TRBV7-3 and TRBJ1-1; D might be TRBD1 (6 bases). Deletions cut 6 bases from V and 2 bases from J, with 22 bases between. The CDR3 extends over 17 amino acids. Germline-derived CDR1 and CDR2 are SGHTA and FQGTGA. The CDR3 loop reads CASSLGAGGRVNTEAFF. In DNA form, the CDR3 reads TGTGCCAGCAGTCTGGGGGCCGGTGGACGGGTAAACACTGAAGCTTTCTTT.

As DNA, the CDR3 is TGCAGCGTTTGGTCAGGGCCCTACGAGCAGTACTTC. This codes for CSVWSGPYEQYF. This chain connects TRBV29-1 to TRBJ2-7, with a weak D call TRBD1 (5 bases). Between the trimmed V and J ends, which lost 5 bases and 2 bases, there was a span of 10 bases. The CDR3 contains 12 residues. CDR1 and CDR2 from the germline V gene are SQVTM and ANQGSEA.

V usage is TRBV7-6 and J usage is TRBJ2-5; D is unresolved. CDR1 and CDR2 (germline): SGHVS, FNYEAQ. The V and J ends lost 5 bases and 1 base respectively, with 17 bases between them. The CDR3 contains 16 residues. CDR3 DNA sequence: TGTGCCAGCAGCCCTCTCGAGTTTGCGGTCCAAGAGACCCAGTACTTC. This gives the protein CASSPLEFAVQETQYF.

The V gene is TRBV4-2, the J gene TRBJ2-5; 14 bases map to TRBD2. Germline trimming cut 5 bases from V and 1 base from J; bases unmatched to any gene: 6. The CDR3 length is 17 residues. Looked up from germline, CDR1 is LGHNA and CDR2 is YNFKEQ. CDR3 loop: CASSAQGLAGAQETQYF. As DNA, the CDR3 is TGTGCCAGCAGCGCGCAGGGACTAGCGGGGGCCCAAGAGACCCAGTACTTC.

For this clone: Other DNA sequences within the sample encode an identical CDR3. The chain links TRBV9 to TRBJ2-7, with TRBD2 as a possible D gene (5 bases). Trimming shortened V by 4 bases and J by 2 bases, and 10 bases separated the two germline ends. The CDR3 contains 13 residues. CDR1 is SGDLS and CDR2 is YYNGEE in the germline V gene. CDR3 sequence (DNA): TGTGCCAGCAGCCCCGGCGGGCCCTACGAGCAGTACTTC. Translating gives CASSPGGPYEQYF.

The chain combines TRBV13 with TRBJ2-7; 11 bases line up with TRBD2. The trim removed 4 bases at V and 2 bases at J, leaving 7 bases unmatched. CDR1 and CDR2 from the germline V gene are PRHDT and FYEKMQ (reference sequence). This CDR3 is 16 amino acids long. CDR3 protein: CASSSSGTSGTYEQYF. CDR3 coding DNA: TGTGCCAGCAGCTCATCAGGGACTAGCGGAACCTACGAGCAGTACTTC.

This clone has just one count. V and J are TRBV13 and TRBJ1-3; D remains ambiguous. Trimming removed 0 bases from V and 1 base from J, with 7 bases in between. This CDR3 region has 15 residues. Germline CDR1 reads PRHDT; CDR2 reads FYEKMQ (reference sequence). CDR3 in amino acids: CASSLGWGSGNTIYF. The CDR3 coding sequence is TGTGCCAGCAGCTTAGGCTGGGGATCTGGAAACACCATATATTTT.

In the case of this clone: Being one base from a much bigger clone, this may be a read error. The chain recombines TRBV2 with TRBJ2-7; possibly TRBD2 for D (6 bases). The CDR3 contains 12 residues. CDR1 is SNHLY and CDR2 is FYNNEI in the germline V gene. Trimming shortened V by 1 base and J by 5 bases, and 6 bases separated the two germline ends. CDR3 DNA: TGTGCCAGCAGTGAAGGGGGGGACGAGCAGTACTTC. Amino acids: CASSEGGDEQYF. Full variable domain (remainder filled in from reference TRBV2 and TRBJ2-7): EPEVTQTPSHQVTQMGQEVILRCVPISNHLYFYWYRQILGQKVEFLVSFYNNEISEKSEIFDDQFSVERPDGSNFTLKIRSTKLEDSAMYFCASSEGGDEQYFGPGTRLTVT.

J is TRBJ1-6 and V is TRBV27, with D possibly being TRBD1 (6 bases). Germline V gene data show CDR1 as MNHEY and CDR2 as SMNVEV (reference sequence). CDR3 size: 15 residues. V lost 2 bases and J 6 bases, leaving 11 bases between the germline ends. CDR3 sequence: CASSLTGPSNSPLHF. The CDR3 bases are TGTGCCAGCAGTTTAACAGGGCCTAGTAATTCACCCCTCCACTTT.

The rearrangement joins TRBV21-1 to TRBJ2-7; no check of the table's D call, TRBD2, against the DNA was made. TRBV21-1 is deemed a pseudogene. CDR3 length: 19 amino acids. The CDR3 sequence: CASSKGGLAGPGSSYEQYF. In DNA, the CDR3 is TGTGCCAGCAGCAAAGGGGGACTAGCGGGCCCTGGAAGCTCCTACGAGCAGTACTTC.

The chain combines TRBV28 with TRBJ2-7, with D uncertain. The CDR3 runs 13 residues. V lost 3 bases to trimming and J lost 5 bases, with 11 bases between them. The germline CDR1 and CDR2 sequences are MDHEN and SYDVKM. The CDR3 region is CASSFSTVNEQYF. For the CDR3, the DNA is TGTGCCAGCAGTTTCAGCACAGTGAACGAGCAGTACTTC.

V and J are TRBV13 and TRBJ2-1; 7 bases are shared with TRBD1. CDR1 and CDR2 from the germline V gene are PRHDT and FYEKMQ (reference sequence). This CDR3 has 14 amino acids. The V segment lost 4 bases and the J segment 6 bases; nucleotides outside the gene matches: 6. The chain's CDR3 is CASSSGTASNEQFF. The DNA of the CDR3 is TGTGCCAGCAGCTCAGGGACAGCCAGCAATGAGCAGTTCTTC.

The V call is TRBV4-1, the J call TRBJ2-5; 13 bases match TRBD2. This CDR3 spans 18 amino acids. With 0 bases clipped from V and 5 bases from J, the junction kept 9 bases outside the gene matches. Germline V CDR1 and CDR2: MGHRA, YSYEKL. Written as DNA, the CDR3 is TGCGCCAGCAGCCAAGATGGAACTAGCGGGAGGGTTTGGGAGACCCAGTACTTC. This encodes CASSQDGTSGRVWETQYF.

J is TRBJ2-1 and V is TRBV11-2, with a weak D call TRBD2 (5 bases). Trimming stripped 5 bases from V and 3 bases from J, with 8 bases between. The CDR3 spans 13 residues. Germline V gene sequence: CDR1 SGHAT, CDR2 FQNNGV. Here the CDR3 reads CASSQLVYNEQFF. DNA for the CDR3: TGTGCCAGCAGCCAACTAGTCTACAATGAGCAGTTCTTC.

The J gene is TRBJ1-2, the V gene TRBV7-2, with a tentative D call TRBD1 (5 bases). The germline gives CDR1 SGHTA, CDR2 FQGNSA. Trimming pared 2 bases from V and 3 bases from J, leaving 10 bases between. The CDR3 sequence is 14 residues long. The CDR3 reads CASSLTAGHYGYTF. CDR3 DNA sequence: TGTGCCAGCAGCTTAACCGCAGGGCACTATGGCTACACCTTC.

V gene TRBV6-6 combines with J gene TRBJ2-2, with D possibly TRBD1 on 6 matching bases. The CDR3 runs 13 residues. With 0 bases removed from V and 11 bases from J, the gap between germline ends came to 10 bases. Germline V gene lookup returns CDR1 MNHNY and CDR2 SVGAGI (reference sequence). DNA for the CDR3: TGTGCCAGCAGTTACTCGACGGGACACGAGCTGTTTTTT. It translates to CASSYSTGHELFF.

To note about this clone: One junction end does not reproduce the germline sequence, and a read error may be involved. The chain combines TRBV7-8 with TRBJ2-2, with 12 bases fitting TRBD2. Germline V gene sequence: CDR1 SGHVS, CDR2 FQNEAQ. This CDR3 is 15 amino acids long. In DNA, the CDR3 is TGTGCCAGCAGCCTAGCGGGAGGGCCCACCGGGGAGCTGTTTTTT. Its protein is CASSLAGGPTGELFF.

As for this clone: The same CDR3 can be traced to other DNA sequences in this sample. CDR3 sequence (DNA): TGTGCCTGGAGTGGACTGGACGGACAGCCCCAGCATTTT. Amino acid sequence: CAWSGLDGQPQHF. The chain joins TRBV30 to TRBJ1-5; no reliable D call. This CDR3 has 13 amino acids. Germline CDR1 and CDR2: GTSNPN and SVGIG (reference sequence). V dropped 1 base and J dropped 7 bases, with 11 bases sitting between them.